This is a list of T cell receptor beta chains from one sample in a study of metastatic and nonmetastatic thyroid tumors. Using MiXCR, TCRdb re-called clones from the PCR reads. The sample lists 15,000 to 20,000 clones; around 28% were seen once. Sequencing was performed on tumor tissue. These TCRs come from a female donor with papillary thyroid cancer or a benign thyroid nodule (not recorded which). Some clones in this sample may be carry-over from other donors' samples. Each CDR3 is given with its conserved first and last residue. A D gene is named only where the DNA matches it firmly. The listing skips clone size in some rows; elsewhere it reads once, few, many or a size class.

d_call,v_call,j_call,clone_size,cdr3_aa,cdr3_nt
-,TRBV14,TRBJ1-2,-,CASSQVGRRVSGGYTF,TGTGCCAGCAGCCAAGTGGGACGCAGGGTATCAGGGGGCTACACCTTC
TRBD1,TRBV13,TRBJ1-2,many,CVSSLGQGYGYTF,TGTGTCAGCAGCTTAGGACAGGGATACGGCTACACCTTC
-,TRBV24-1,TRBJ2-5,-,CATADGPLGTQYF,TGTGCCACCGCCGACGGACCTTTGGGGACCCAGTACTTC
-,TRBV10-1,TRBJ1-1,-,CASSQGDAEAFF,TGCGCCAGCAGTCAGGGTGACGCTGAAGCTTTCTTT
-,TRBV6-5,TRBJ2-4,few,CASSQVGLNIQYF,TGTGCCAGCAGTCAGGTGGGGTTGAACATTCAGTACTTC
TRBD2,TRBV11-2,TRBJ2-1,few,CASSFGSGGAGEQFF,TGTGCCAGCAGCTTTGGAAGCGGGGGGGCCGGTGAGCAGTTCTTC
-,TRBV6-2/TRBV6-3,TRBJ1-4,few,CASSYLQGVETNEKLFF,TGTGCCAGCAGTTATCTCCAGGGAGTGGAAACTAATGAAAAACTGTTTTTT
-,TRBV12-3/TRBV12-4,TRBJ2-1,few,CATRWGGADEQFF,TGTGCCACCAGATGGGGGGGGGCGGATGAGCAGTTCTTC
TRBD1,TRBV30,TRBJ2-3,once,CAWSGGTVADTQYF,TGTGCCTGGAGTGGAGGGACAGTAGCAGATACGCAGTATTTT
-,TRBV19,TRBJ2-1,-,CASSIELAYNEQFF,TGTGCCAGTAGTATAGAACTAGCCTACAATGAGCAGTTCTTC
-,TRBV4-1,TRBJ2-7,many,CASSQDPSGATYEQYF,TGCGCCAGCAGCCAGGATCCATCCGGGGCCACCTACGAGCAGTACTTC
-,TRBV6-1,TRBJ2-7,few,CASSLSLLGSYEQYF,TGTGCCAGCAGTCTGTCTCTTTTGGGCTCTTACGAGCAGTACTTC
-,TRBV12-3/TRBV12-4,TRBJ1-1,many,CASSWLPGHNTEAFF,TGTGCCAGCAGTTGGTTGCCGGGACACAACACTGAAGCTTTCTTT
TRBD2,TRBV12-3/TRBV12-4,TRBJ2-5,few,CASSWPAGGETQYF,TGTGCCAGCAGTTGGCCAGCGGGAGGGGAGACCCAGTACTTC
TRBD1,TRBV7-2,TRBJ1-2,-,CASSLAASGGQGASGYTF,TGTGCCAGCAGCTTAGCGGCGTCGGGTGGACAGGGGGCTTCCGGCTACACCTTC